This TCR beta chain derives from a study of early T cells in non-severe SARS-CoV-2 infection. For the study at large: It was bulk RNA from unsorted whole blood that was sequenced, and the chains were unpaired.

Individually, cDNA molecules had unique molecular identifiers attached to them. Using its own MiXCR run on the 5' RACE reads, TCRdb lists one record per CDR3 protein. The sample carries 100,000 to 130,000 distinct CDR3 sequences, around 10% recorded once. For this clonotype: Given a much more abundant clone one base away, this may be a read error.

The CDR3 is 14 residues long. Trimming took off 5 bases at V and 3 bases at J, with 11 bases between the two ends. CDR1 SEHNR and CDR2 FQNEAQ come from the germline V gene (reference sequence). The TCR was taken from an adult who was a healthcare worker with PCR-confirmed SARS-CoV-2 infection or an uninfected control (not recorded which). Sequenced sample: whole blood. V gene TRBV7-9 combines with J gene TRBJ2-1; D ambiguous. DNA of the CDR3: TGTGCCAGCAGCCTGAGCGTGGACTACAATGAGCAGTTCTTC. Protein sequence: CASSLSVDYNEQFF.